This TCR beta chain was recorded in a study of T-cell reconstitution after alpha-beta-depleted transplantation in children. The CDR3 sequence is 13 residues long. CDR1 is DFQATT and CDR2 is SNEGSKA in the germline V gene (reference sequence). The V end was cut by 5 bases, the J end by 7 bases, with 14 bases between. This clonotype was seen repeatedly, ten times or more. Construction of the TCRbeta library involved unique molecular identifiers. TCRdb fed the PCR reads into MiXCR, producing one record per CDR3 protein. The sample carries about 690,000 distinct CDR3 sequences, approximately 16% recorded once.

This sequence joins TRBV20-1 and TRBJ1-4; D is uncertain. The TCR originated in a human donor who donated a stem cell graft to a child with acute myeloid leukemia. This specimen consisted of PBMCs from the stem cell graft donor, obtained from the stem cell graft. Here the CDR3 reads CSASYPSSEKLFF. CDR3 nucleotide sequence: TGCAGTGCTTCATACCCAAGCTCTGAAAAACTGTTTTTT.